Each of the 12 T cell receptor beta chains below was sequenced from the same sample in a study of control samples from healthy donors and cancer patients. Clones were read by immunoSEQ multiplex PCR, and TCRdb kept only the in-frame ones, dropping some. The table shows more than 20,000 clones, with around 83% occurring only once. The sample taken for sequencing was PBMCs. The receptors originated from a man aged 55 to 70 with head and neck cancer.

The chain carries TRBV4-3 and TRBJ1-3, with D uncertain. Germline V gives CDR1 LGHNA, CDR2 YSLEER. This CDR3 has 16 residues. V was shortened by 0 bases and J by 0 bases, with 9 bases between the two germline ends. The chain's CDR3 is CASSQDVGVSGNTIYF. The CDR3 DNA sequence: TGCGCCAGCAGCCAAGATGTTGGGGTCTCTGGAAACACCATATATTTT.

V usage is TRBV28 and J usage is TRBJ2-7; D possibly matches TRBD1 or TRBD2 (5 bases each). Per the germline V gene, CDR1 is MDHEN and CDR2 is SYDVKM. V was pared by 1 base and J by 1 base, with 20 bases between. This CDR3 spans 18 amino acids. CDR3 loop: CASSLFGRVGAPSYEQYF. The CDR3 nucleotides read TGTGCCAGCAGTTTATTTGGACGGGTCGGGGCGCCATCCTACGAGCAGTACTTC.

This clone has just a few counts. The CDR3 here is CATSPGQGDNEQFF. The DNA of the CDR3 is TGTGCCACCAGTCCGGGACAGGGGGACAATGAGCAGTTCTTC. The chain couples TRBV15 to TRBJ2-1; 11 bases match TRBD1. Germline V gives CDR1 LNHNV, CDR2 YYDKDF (reference sequence). With 6 bases clipped from V and 5 bases from J, the junction kept 3 bases outside the gene matches. The CDR3 consists of 14 residues.

This chain connects TRBV11-2 to TRBJ2-1; the D is unclear. The V gene lost 3 bases and the J gene lost 8 bases, with 11 bases spanning the gap. The CDR3 length is 13 residues. From germline, CDR1 is SGHAT and CDR2 FQNNGV. CDR3 DNA: TGTGCCAGCAGCTTCCCTCGAGGCCATGAGCAGTTCTTC. Amino acid sequence: CASSFPRGHEQFF.

The genes are TRBV4-1 and TRBJ2-1; tentatively, D is TRBD2 (5 bases). This CDR3 is 14 amino acids long. The V gene's germline CDR1 is MGHRA and CDR2 YSYEKL. Trimming removed 5 bases at V and 1 base at J, with 9 bases between. CDR3 sequence: CASSELESYNEQFF. The CDR3 bases are TGCGCCAGCAGCGAACTAGAGTCCTACAATGAGCAGTTCTTC.

CDR3 DNA: TGCAGCGTTGAATTTGAGGACAGGCAAGGAAACACCATATATTTT. Residues: CSVEFEDRQGNTIYF. The chain has TRBV29-1 and TRBJ1-3, with 7 bases fitting TRBD1. The CDR3 consists of 15 residues. Trimming at V came to 2 bases and at J to 4 bases, leaving 8 bases not matched to a gene. Per germline, CDR1 SQVTM and CDR2 ANQGSEA. The full variable domain, completed using reference TRBV29-1 and TRBJ1-3, is SAVISQKPSRDICQRGTSLTIQCQVDSQVTMMFWYRQQPGQSLTLIATANQGSEATYESGFVIDKFPISRPNLTFSTLTVSNMSPEDSSIYLCSVEFEDRQGNTIYFGEGSWLTVV.

In its sample, this clone was seen a few times. The chain joins TRBV5-5 to TRBJ1-6; D is uncertain. Trimming took 3 bases from V and 7 from J, leaving 11 bases between them. Germline lookup yields CDR1 SGHKS and CDR2 YYEKEE (reference sequence). CDR3 length: 14 residues. This CDR3 reads CASSWAADNSPLHF. The CDR3 nucleotides are TGTGCCAGCAGCTGGGCGGCAGACAATTCACCCCTCCACTTT. Full variable domain (outside the CDR3, taken from reference TRBV5-5 and TRBJ1-6): DAGVTQSPTHLIKTRGQQVTLRCSPISGHKSVSWYQQVLGQGPQFIFQYYEKEERGRGNFPDRFSARQFPNYSSELNVNALLLGDSALYLCASSWAADNSPLHFGNGTRLTVT.

In DNA, the CDR3 is TGTGCCAGCAGCCGGGGGGAAGGGGGCCAGTTCTTC. It encodes CASSRGEGGQFF. The V and J genes are TRBV7-9 and TRBJ2-1; D assignment may be TRBD1 or TRBD2 (7 bases each). CDR3 length equals 12 residues. Trimming took 5 bases from V and 13 from J, leaving 15 bases between them. Germline CDR1 and CDR2: SEHNR and FQNEAQ (reference sequence).

The V and J genes are TRBV6-2 or TRBV6-3 and TRBJ2-7; 8 positions agree with TRBD1. Germline V gene sequence: CDR1 MNHEY, CDR2 SVGEGT. The CDR3 spans 16 residues. V lost 2 bases, J lost 3 bases, and 9 bases stayed unmatched. CDR3 nucleotides: TGTGCCAGCAGTTACCCACCACGGACAGGGATCTACGAGCAGTACTTC. It specifies CASSYPPRTGIYEQYF.

This chain joins TRBV6-5 and TRBJ1-5; D call uncertain. The V gene lost 6 bases and the J gene lost 0 bases, with 9 bases spanning the gap. This CDR3 spans 14 amino acids. The germline V gene has CDR1 MNHEY and CDR2 SVGAGI. The CDR3 DNA is TGTGCCAGCAGCGGGCAGCCTAGCAATCAGCCCCAGCATTTT. Its translation: CASSGQPSNQPQHF.

The chain carries TRBV5-1 and TRBJ2-2, with 12 bases matching TRBD2. The CDR3 is 15 residues long. V dropped 6 bases and J dropped 6; count of bases not matched to a gene: 6. Germline CDR1 is SGHRS and CDR2 is YFSETQ. The chain's CDR3 is CASTETSGSPGELFF. The CDR3 coding sequence is TGCGCCAGCACAGAGACTAGCGGGAGCCCCGGGGAGCTGTTTTTT.

This chain joins TRBV28 and TRBJ1-4, with unresolved D. With 1 base removed from V and 3 bases from J, the gap between germline ends came to 6 bases. Germline CDR1 and CDR2: MDHEN and SYDVKM. The length of the CDR3 is 14 residues. The CDR3 is CASSLSGANEKLFF. DNA for the CDR3: TGTGCCAGCAGTTTATCCGGGGCTAATGAAAAACTGTTTTTT. Full variable domain (remainder filled in from reference TRBV28 and TRBJ1-4): DVKVTQSSRYLVKRTGEKVFLECVQDMDHENMFWYRQDPGLGLRLIYFSYDVKMKEKGDIPEGYSVSREKKERFSLILESASTNQTSMYLCASSLSGANEKLFFGSGTQLSVL.